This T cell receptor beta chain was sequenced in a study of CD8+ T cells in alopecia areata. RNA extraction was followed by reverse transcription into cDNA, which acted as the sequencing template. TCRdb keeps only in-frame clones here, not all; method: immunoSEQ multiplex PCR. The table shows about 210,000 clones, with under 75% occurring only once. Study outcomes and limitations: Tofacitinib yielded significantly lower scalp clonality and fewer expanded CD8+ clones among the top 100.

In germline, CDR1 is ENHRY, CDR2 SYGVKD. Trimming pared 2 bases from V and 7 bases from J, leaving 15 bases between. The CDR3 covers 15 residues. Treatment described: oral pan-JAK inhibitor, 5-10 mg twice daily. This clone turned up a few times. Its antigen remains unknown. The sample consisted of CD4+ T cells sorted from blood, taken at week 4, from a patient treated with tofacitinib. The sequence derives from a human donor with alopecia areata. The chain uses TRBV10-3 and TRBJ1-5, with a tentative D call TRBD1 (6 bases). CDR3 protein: CAISETGGAGQPQHF. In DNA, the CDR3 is TGTGCCATCAGTGAGACTGGGGGGGCTGGCCAGCCCCAGCATTTT.